This T cell receptor beta chain appears in the sequencing data of a study of blood T cell repertoires in COVID-19 (TCRdb year 2020). Context from the whole study: The collaborator samples originated in the United States, Italy and Spain and spanned the acute and convalescent phases of COVID-19. The material from the prospective study consisted of cDNA or gDNA derived from T cells, B-cell-depleted T cells, or PBMCs. Subjects who had been exposed to COVID-19, were actively infected with it, or had recovered from it provided the deeply sampled blood TCRbeta repertoires that made up the dataset. The repertoires were released in a freely available public database meant as a resource for research on the immune response to SARS-CoV-2. The samples were drawn from two sources: the first 160 participants of the ongoing ImmuneRACE study, and 1,000 to 1,500 subjects contributed by 6 global collaborators. Sample metadata almost always included a de-identified subject ID, COVID-19 status, age in years and sex. Where available, HLA class I and class II types were obtained from metadata supplied by the sample provider rather than from assay-based typing.

TCRbeta CDR3 regions were amplified from genomic DNA by means of the immunoSEQ Assay, a bias-controlled multiplex PCR. The authors processed their data as follows. The number of nucleated cells in each sample was estimated from the amplification of reference gene primers within the assay. To quantify the absolute abundance of each unique TCRbeta CDR3 rearrangement, sequence reads were collapsed and filtered. For each sample, productive Simpson clonality was calculated by taking the square root of Simpson's diversity index across productive rearrangements. The source is immuneACCESS, and TCRdb retained only in-frame sequences with V and J called. Part of the clones is not carried over; for the studies checked, unresolved V genes explain less than half of this, and the remainder is unexplained. V and J calls and clone size are copied from that table; D and trimming were computed from the DNA. The sample has under 300,000 clones on record, about four fifths of them singletons. The ten biggest clones cover about 3.2% of the sample.

Results the study describes overall, beyond this receptor: How much clinical and demographic metadata was included differed by source and by participant, and the metadata was provided uncurated.

Whole blood was collected in K2EDTA tubes by collaborating institutions according to the institutions' own protocols. For TCRbeta analysis, collaborators shipped samples as frozen whole blood, isolated PBMCs, or DNA extracted from either of those sample types. V lost 4 bases and J lost 1 base, and the count of bases not matched to a germline gene is 6. The CDR3 covers 15 residues, taking in both the cysteine and the phenylalanine. The read is trimmed to its CDR3 DNA, 45 bases read in frame from base 1. The germline V gene gives CDR1 as SGHRS and CDR2 as YFSETQ. This clone was counted a single time. Which antigen it targets is not known. Base qualities are not at hand, and no much larger clone is one base apart.

Material: peripheral blood. The chain is encoded by TRBV5-1 joined to TRBJ2-3; the junction holds 7 bases that match TRBD1. This receptor was obtained from a woman between 18 and 29 years old with acute or convalescent COVID-19. At the DNA level, the sequence is TGCGCCAGCAGCCCGGGACAGCCGGGCACAGATACGCAGTATTTT. The encoded protein is CASSPGQPGTDTQYF. With all but the CDR3 taken from the reference TRBV5-1 and TRBJ2-3 genes, the full variable domain is: KAGVTQTPRYLIKTRGQQVTLSCSPISGHRSVSWYQQTPGQGLQFLFEYFSETQRNKGNFPGRFSGRQFSNSRSEMNVSTLELGDSALYLCASSPGQPGTDTQYFGPGTRLTVL.